This T cell receptor beta chain was obtained from a study of T cell repertoires in cytomegalovirus infection. Study information: Public TCR beta signatures were indicative of both CMV infection and a matching HLA type. Study results and caveats: Dominating the ex vivo response were TCR beta clonotypes that were CMV-specific and HLA-C-restricted. Based on cumulative public TCR beta family frequency, carriers of CMV plus the relevant HLA were identified.

As concerns this clonotype: Its antigen is unidentified.

V shed 5 bases, J shed 4 bases, and the junction held 7 bases outside the gene matches. From germline, CDR1 is DFQATT and CDR2 SNEGSKA (reference sequence). The CDR3 totals 15 residues. In TCRdb, the reads were re-called with MiXCR into one record per CDR3 protein. The sample carries approximately 140,000 distinct CDR3 sequences, 5.5% to 8% recorded once. Sequencing input: PBMCs. The TCR was taken from a human donor in good health (CMV status not recorded). Some clones in this sample may be carry-over from other donors' samples. The V gene is TRBV20-1, the J gene TRBJ2-1, with 11 bases matching TRBD2. CDR3 sequence (DNA): TGCAGTGCTTTACCCACTAGCGGGGGATACAATGAGCAGTTCTTC. This gives the protein CSALPTSGGYNEQFF.